The 11 T cell receptor beta chains reported below all come from one sample, sequenced in a study of shared clonotypes between healthy human individuals. Generated by immunoSEQ multiplex PCR, the TCRdb table keeps only in-frame clones and is missing some. This sample has approximately 110,000 clones; 65% to 75% occur once, and the top ten carry just under 25%. The sequencing input was memory CD8+ T cells sorted from blood. Subset specified: CD45RO+ cells pooled with CCR7-negative TemRA cells. These TCRs come from a woman between 25 and 40 years old in good health.

The V call is TRBV11-2, the J call TRBJ2-7; TRBD2 is a possible D gene (6 bases). The V and J ends lost 2 bases and 3 bases respectively, with 11 bases between them. The CDR3 contains 14 residues. Germline V gives CDR1 SGHAT, CDR2 FQNNGV. The CDR3 protein is CASSLFQRVYEQYF. CDR3 nucleotides: TGTGCCAGCAGCTTATTTCAGCGGGTCTACGAGCAGTACTTC.

This rearrangement joins TRBV5-1 to TRBJ2-1; 10 nucleotides match TRBD2. The length of the CDR3 is 15 residues. Losses at the gene ends were 4 bases for V and 10 bases for J; bases not matched to a gene: 11. Germline V gene data show CDR1 as SGHRS and CDR2 as YFSETQ. The CDR3 DNA sequence: TGCGCCAGCAGCCCAGCGGGAGGGCCCGGTAGGGAGCAGTTCTTC. Encoded protein: CASSPAGGPGREQFF. Complete variable domain (other parts from reference TRBV5-1 and TRBJ2-1): KAGVTQTPRYLIKTRGQQVTLSCSPISGHRSVSWYQQTPGQGLQFLFEYFSETQRNKGNFPGRFSGRQFSNSRSEMNVSTLELGDSALYLCASSPAGGPGREQFFGPGTRLTVL.

This clone was seen repeatedly, ten times or more. This chain uses TRBV28 with TRBJ2-2, with 10 bases identical to TRBD1. Trimming cost V 7 bases and J 7 bases; bases outside gene matches: 9. The CDR3 runs 15 residues. Germline values: CDR1 MDHEN, CDR2 SYDVKM. CDR3 sequence: CASTPGTGDVGELFF. In DNA form, the CDR3 reads TGTGCCAGCACCCCCGGGACAGGGGATGTCGGGGAGCTGTTTTTT. Full variable domain (rest looked up from reference TRBV28 and TRBJ2-2): DVKVTQSSRYLVKRTGEKVFLECVQDMDHENMFWYRQDPGLGLRLIYFSYDVKMKEKGDIPEGYSVSREKKERFSLILESASTNQTSMYLCASTPGTGDVGELFFGEGSRLTVL.

The V and J genes are TRBV7-9 and TRBJ1-1, with D unclear. Trimming removed 1 base from V and 8 bases from J, with 8 bases in between. Looked up from germline, CDR1 is SEHNR and CDR2 is FQNEAQ (reference sequence). The CDR3 extends over 12 amino acids. This CDR3 is CASSLVETEAFF. The DNA of the CDR3 is TGTGCCAGCAGCTTAGTGGAGACCGAAGCTTTCTTT.

The chain has TRBV7-8 and TRBJ2-1; TRBD2 matches 16 bases. Germline assignment: CDR1 SGHVS and CDR2 FQNEAQ. This CDR3 has 16 residues. The V segment lost 5 bases and the J segment 9 bases; nucleotides outside the gene matches: 7. CDR3 amino acids: CASSQGLAGGVGEQFF. CDR3 nucleotides: TGTGCCAGCAGCCAGGGACTAGCGGGAGGGGTCGGTGAGCAGTTCTTC. The whole variable domain, filled in from reference TRBV7-8 and TRBJ2-1, reads GAGVSQSPRYKVAKRGQDVALRCDPISGHVSLFWYQQALGQGPEFLTYFQNEAQLDKSGLPSDRFFAERPEGSVSTLKIQRTQQEDSAVYLCASSQGLAGGVGEQFFGPGTRLTVL.

The rearrangement uses TRBV28 and TRBJ1-2; 7 positions match TRBD1. The CDR3 runs to 17 residues. Per germline, CDR1 MDHEN and CDR2 SYDVKM. After removal of 5 bases from V and 0 bases from J, the junction contained 12 bases not matched to a gene. CDR3 in DNA: TGTGCCAGCAGTATAGAGCTAACAGGGGAGACTAACTATGGCTACACCTTC. This codes for CASSIELTGETNYGYTF.

The V call is TRBV10-2, the J call TRBJ1-2; 7 nucleotides agree with TRBD1. The CDR3 consists of 14 residues. Unmatched junction bases numbered 9, after V lost 5 bases and J lost 6 bases. CDR1 and CDR2 from the germline V gene are WSHSY and SAAADI. CDR3 nucleotide sequence: TGCGCCAGCAGTCAAAGGGGGCGAGGCCATGGCTACACCTTC. It is translated as CASSQRGRGHGYTF.

The rearrangement links TRBV7-8 to TRBJ2-7, with 7 bases matching TRBD2. Per germline, CDR1 SGHVS and CDR2 FQNEAQ. The J segment lost 4 bases and the V segment lost 8 bases, leaving 11 bases of the junction unmatched. The CDR3 contains 14 residues. The CDR3, as DNA: TGTGCCAGCGGACGGGCGGGAGTCTCGTACGAGCAGTACTTC. Its protein is CASGRAGVSYEQYF.

The chain carries TRBV7-8 and TRBJ2-1; D may be TRBD1 (5 bases). Per the germline V gene, CDR1 is SGHVS and CDR2 is FQNEAQ. This CDR3 contains 16 residues. The V gene lost 4 bases and the J gene lost 0 bases, with 13 bases spanning the gap. The CDR3 is CASSSWGESSYNEQFF. The DNA for the CDR3 is TGTGCCAGCAGCTCATGGGGCGAGAGCTCCTACAATGAGCAGTTCTTC.

This clone occurred once. The gene calls are TRBV7-6 and TRBJ1-3; D gene unclear. Trimming took 1 base from V and 4 from J, leaving 5 bases between them. The CDR3 contains 13 residues. The germline V gene encodes CDR1 SGHVS and CDR2 FNYEAQ. DNA for the CDR3: TGTGCCAGCAGCTTAGGATCCGGAAACACCATATATTTT. This gives the protein CASSLGSGNTIYF.

This clone was observed a handful of times. This CDR3 reads CASSHDSYDQPQHF. Written as DNA, the CDR3 is TGTGCCAGCAGTCATGACAGCTACGATCAGCCCCAGCATTTT. This sequence joins TRBV28 and TRBJ1-5; D possibly corresponds to TRBD1 (5 bases). V was pared by 5 bases and J by 5 bases, with 13 bases between. This CDR3 is built from 14 residues. The germline CDR1 and CDR2 sequences are MDHEN and SYDVKM.